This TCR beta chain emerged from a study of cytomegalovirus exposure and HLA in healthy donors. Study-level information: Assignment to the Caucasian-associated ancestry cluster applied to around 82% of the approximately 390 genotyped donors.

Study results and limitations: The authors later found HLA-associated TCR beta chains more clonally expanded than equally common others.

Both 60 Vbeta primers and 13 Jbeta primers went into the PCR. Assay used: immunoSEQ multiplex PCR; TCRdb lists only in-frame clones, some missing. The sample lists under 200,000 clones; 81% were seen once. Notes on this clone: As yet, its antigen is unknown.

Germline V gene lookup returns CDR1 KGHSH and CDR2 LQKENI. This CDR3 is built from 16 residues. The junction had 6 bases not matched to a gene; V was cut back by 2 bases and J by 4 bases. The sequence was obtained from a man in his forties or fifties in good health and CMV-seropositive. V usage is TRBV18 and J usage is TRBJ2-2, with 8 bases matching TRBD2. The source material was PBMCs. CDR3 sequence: CASSPVTSVGTGELFF. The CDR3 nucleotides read TGTGCCAGCTCACCAGTGACTAGCGTTGGCACCGGGGAGCTGTTTTTT.